These 25 T cell receptor beta chains came from one sample sequenced in a study of blood T cell repertoires in COVID-19 (dated by TCRdb to 2020 to 2021). The library relied on the immunoSEQ multiplex PCR assay. TCRdb's version of the immuneACCESS table is confined to in-frame rearrangements and falls short of the full clone set. An unresolved V gene accounts for under half of the shortfall where checked; the remainder is of unknown origin. The sample includes tens of thousands of clones, with around 85% observed a single time. The ten most abundant clones make up approximately 60% of the sample. The sequenced sample was peripheral blood. Source of these receptors: a woman of 80 years or more with acute or convalescent COVID-19.

The rearrangement joins TRBV7-9 to TRBJ1-1; a weak D match, TRBD1 (5 bases). In germline, CDR1 is SEHNR, CDR2 FQNEAQ (reference sequence). This CDR3 has 13 amino acids. Deletions cut 0 bases from V and 12 bases from J, with 14 bases between. This chain's CDR3 is CASSLAPAGSTFF. CDR3 DNA: TGTGCCAGCAGCTTAGCGCCGGCAGGGTCGACTTTCTTT.

Only a few counts were recorded for this clone. V gene TRBV12-5 combines with J gene TRBJ2-1; D unresolved. Germline CDR1 and CDR2: LGHNT and FRNRAP. The length of the CDR3 is 12 residues. Trimming pared 7 bases from V and 7 bases from J, leaving 11 bases between. The CDR3: CASVQEWNEQFF. As DNA, the CDR3 is TGTGCTAGTGTCCAAGAGTGGAATGAGCAGTTCTTC.

The chain couples TRBV25-1 to TRBJ2-7; perhaps TRBD2 as D (5 bases). V was pared by 1 base and J by 0 bases, with 13 bases between. CDR3 length: 16 residues. Germline V lookup: CDR1 MGHDK, CDR2 SYGVNS. The CDR3 DNA sequence: TGTGCCAGCAGTGAATTTGAGGGTTTGGCCTCCTACGAGCAGTACTTC. Translation gives CASSEFEGLASYEQYF.

This chain uses TRBV2 with TRBJ1-6; TRBD1 matches 7 bases. The CDR3 is made up of 17 amino acids. CDR1 is SNHLY, CDR2 FYNNEI, per germline. V gave up 8 bases and J gave up 6 bases; unmatched junction bases: 16. Written as DNA, the CDR3 is TGTGCCAGCGCGAGGGGACAGTCTATTAGCGGTAATTCACCCCTCCACTTT. Amino acid sequence: CASARGQSISGNSPLHF. The full variable domain, rest sourced from reference TRBV2 and TRBJ1-6, is EPEVTQTPSHQVTQMGQEVILRCVPISNHLYFYWYRQILGQKVEFLVSFYNNEISEKSEIFDDQFSVERPDGSNFTLKIRSTKLEDSAMYFCASARGQSISGNSPLHFGNGTRLTVT.

This chain joins TRBV7-2 and TRBJ1-2; D is possibly TRBD1 (6 bases). CDR3 size: 13 residues. CDR1 and CDR2 from the germline V gene are SGHTA and FQGNSA. V lost 5 bases, J lost 9 bases, and 16 bases lay in between. CDR3 nucleotide sequence: TGTGCCAGCAGCCCAAGACAGGCTGGGAGCTACACCTTC. Protein sequence: CASSPRQAGSYTF.

The V gene is TRBV7-2, the J gene TRBJ2-5; 10 positions agree with TRBD2. The CDR3 consists of 15 residues. V was clipped by 5 bases and J by 9 bases; unmatched bases: 12. Germline V gene sequence: CDR1 SGHTA, CDR2 FQGNSA. The CDR3 nucleotides are TGTGCCAGCAGCCCACTCAACCAGCGGGAGGGTGCCCAGTACTTC. Translated: CASSPLNQREGAQYF.

The V gene is TRBV30, the J gene TRBJ2-7; perhaps TRBD1 as D (5 bases). The CDR3 is made up of 12 amino acids. V was shortened by 1 base and J by 7 bases, with 11 bases between the two germline ends. Looked up from germline, CDR1 is GTSNPN and CDR2 is SVGIG (reference sequence). This CDR3 reads CAWSAEGEEQYF. In DNA form, the CDR3 reads TGTGCCTGGAGTGCGGAAGGGGAAGAGCAGTACTTC.

The chain employs TRBV12-3 or TRBV12-4 and TRBJ1-4; 8 bases map to TRBD1. V shed 5 bases and J 5 bases; nucleotides not matched to a gene: 1. The CDR3 length is 13 residues. CDR3 DNA sequence: TGTGCCAGCAGTCGGACAGGGAATGAAAAACTGTTTTTT. It codes for CASSRTGNEKLFF.

V and J are TRBV6-5 and TRBJ2-7; 8 nucleotides agree with TRBD1. V was clipped by 4 bases and J by 3 bases; unmatched bases: 8. From germline, CDR1 is MNHEY and CDR2 SVGAGI. This CDR3 region has 15 residues. The CDR3 here is CASSSRTGRLYEQYF. As DNA, the CDR3 is TGTGCCAGCAGTTCTCGGACAGGGCGCCTCTACGAGCAGTACTTC.

The chain couples TRBV11-3 to TRBJ2-7, with D perhaps matching TRBD1 (6 bases). CDR3 length: 13 amino acids. V lost 4 bases to trimming and J lost 3 bases, with 10 bases between them. CDR1 and CDR2 (germline): SGHNT, YENEEA. This CDR3 reads CASSSRDIYEQYF. The CDR3 coding sequence is TGTGCCAGCAGCTCCCGGGACATCTACGAGCAGTACTTC.

The rearrangement uses TRBV24-1 and TRBJ2-5, with D unclear. With 4 bases removed from V and 5 bases from J, the gap between germline ends came to 10 bases. From germline, CDR1 is KGHDR and CDR2 SFDVKD. The CDR3 length is 13 residues. The DNA of the CDR3 is TGTGCCACCAGTGAGACGGGTCGGGAGACCCAGTACTTC. Its protein is CATSETGRETQYF.

The chain has TRBV7-9 and TRBJ1-1; 8 positions match TRBD1. The J segment lost 2 bases and the V segment lost 5 bases, leaving 16 bases of the junction unmatched. From germline, CDR1 is SEHNR and CDR2 FQNEAQ (reference sequence). The CDR3 runs 18 residues. The CDR3 DNA sequence: TGTGCCAGCAGCCTATCTAAACCCTTGGACAGGGTCAACACTGAAGCTTTCTTT. This gives the protein CASSLSKPLDRVNTEAFF.

The genes are TRBV6-6 and TRBJ2-7, with TRBD2 identical over 7 bases. The CDR3 covers 15 residues. Germline CDR1 and CDR2: MNHNY and SVGAGI (reference sequence). Trimming removed 5 bases from V and 5 bases from J; junction bases left unmatched: 12. The CDR3 DNA is TGTGCCAGCAGTCCCCGTCCGGGGGGTGGTGACGAGCAGTACTTC. Translation: CASSPRPGGGDEQYF.

The V and J genes are TRBV4-1 and TRBJ2-5, with 10 bases identical to TRBD2. Germline-derived CDR1 and CDR2 are MGHRA and YSYEKL. The CDR3 covers 16 residues. With V trimmed by 3 bases and J by 4 bases, 8 bases remained unmatched. DNA for the CDR3: TGCGCCAGCAGCCACTTCAGCGGGGGGGCCGGAGAGACCCAGTACTTC. This gives the protein CASSHFSGGAGETQYF.

This clone was counted only a few times. CDR3 residues: CASSEVASGSSYNEQFF. The CDR3 DNA is TGTGCCAGCAGCGAAGTGGCTAGCGGGAGTTCCTACAATGAGCAGTTCTTC. J is TRBJ2-1 and V is TRBV7-8, with TRBD2 matching over 10 bases. This CDR3 comprises 17 residues. After removal of 5 bases from V and 1 base from J, the junction contained 8 bases not matched to a gene. Germline V lookup: CDR1 SGHVS, CDR2 FQNEAQ.

The rearrangement links TRBV2 to TRBJ2-3; 8 nucleotides line up with TRBD1. Looked up from germline, CDR1 is SNHLY and CDR2 is FYNNEI. This CDR3 spans 14 amino acids. V trimming: 6 bases; J trimming: 4 bases; junction bases outside the gene matches: 6. CDR3 protein: CASSYAQGADTQYF. The CDR3 nucleotides are TGTGCCAGCAGCTATGCACAGGGGGCAGATACGCAGTATTTT.

The DNA for the CDR3 is TGTGCCAGCAGAGGGACAGCCCCCTCTGGGGCCAACGTCCTGACTTTC. It yields the protein CASRGTAPSGANVLTF. The chain recombines TRBV2 with TRBJ2-6, with 7 nucleotides matching TRBD1. CDR1 and CDR2 from the germline V gene are SNHLY and FYNNEI. The V and J ends lost 6 bases and 0 bases, in that order; junction bases with no gene match: 5. The CDR3 contains 16 residues.

V usage is TRBV5-4 and J usage is TRBJ2-3, with 9 bases fitting TRBD2. In germline, CDR1 is SGHNT, CDR2 YYREEE (reference sequence). J was trimmed by 2 bases and V by 0 bases; bases with no gene match: 1. The CDR3 contains 15 residues. The CDR3 sequence is CASSLVAGATDTQYF. CDR3 in DNA: TGTGCCAGCAGCTTGGTAGCGGGGGCCACAGATACGCAGTATTTT.

The chain couples TRBV30 to TRBJ1-1; no reliable D call. The V end lost 4 bases, the J end lost 2 bases, and 5 bases lay between the germline ends. CDR3 length equals 11 residues. Looked up from germline, CDR1 is GTSNPN and CDR2 is SVGIG (reference sequence). The CDR3 loop is CAWTYNTEAFF. CDR3 coding DNA: TGTGCCTGGACCTACAACACTGAAGCTTTCTTT. Using reference TRBV30 and TRBJ1-1 for the parts outside the CDR3, the full variable domain is SQTIHQWPATLVQPVGSPLSLECTVEGTSNPNLYWYRQAAGRGLQLLFYSVGIGQISSEVPQNLSASRPQDRQFILSSKKLLLSDSGFYLCAWTYNTEAFFGQGTRLTVV.

This rearrangement joins TRBV7-2 to TRBJ2-3, with D maybe TRBD2 (6 bases). CDR3 length: 13 residues. Trimming took 6 bases from V and 5 from J, leaving 12 bases between them. Germline CDR1 and CDR2: SGHTA and FQGNSA. DNA for the CDR3: TGTGCCAGCAGTCCCGGAGGGCTAGATACGCAGTATTTT. This gives the protein CASSPGGLDTQYF.

V is TRBV5-1 and J is TRBJ2-3, with D hard to call. The CDR3 spans 13 residues. Germline V gene data show CDR1 as SGHRS and CDR2 as YFSETQ. V lost 2 bases and J 2 bases, leaving 6 bases between the germline ends. The CDR3 reads CASSLSVTDTQYF. The CDR3 nucleotides read TGCGCCAGCAGCTTATCCGTCACAGATACGCAGTATTTT.

The CDR3 protein is CASSPRTGDYTF. In nucleotides, the CDR3 is TGTGCCAGCTCACCAAGGACAGGCGACTACACCTTC. J is TRBJ1-2 and V is TRBV18; 7 bases are a match to TRBD1. With 2 bases clipped from V and 10 bases from J, the junction kept 4 bases outside the gene matches. Germline lookup yields CDR1 KGHSH and CDR2 LQKENI. The CDR3 has 12 residues.

The chain recombines TRBV3-1 (or the pseudogene TRBV3-2) with TRBJ1-5, with 9 bases that match TRBD1. V lost 4 bases, J lost 3 bases, and 7 bases stayed unmatched. The CDR3 totals 16 residues. Germline lookup yields CDR1 LGHDT and CDR2 YNNKEL (reference sequence). CDR3 in DNA: TGTGCCAGCAGCCTTGGGACAGGGAGGAACAATCAGCCCCAGCATTTT. Translated: CASSLGTGRNNQPQHF.

The rearrangement uses TRBV29-1 and TRBJ1-1; a weak D match, TRBD1 (6 bases). The CDR3 contains 13 residues. CDR1 and CDR2 from the germline V gene are SQVTM and ANQGSEA. Trimming left V 3 bases short and J 0 bases short, with 8 bases between. The CDR3 region has the DNA TGCAGCGTTGAGGGACACCTGAACACTGAAGCTTTCTTT. This sequence encodes CSVEGHLNTEAFF. Full variable domain (outside the CDR3, taken from reference TRBV29-1 and TRBJ1-1): SAVISQKPSRDICQRGTSLTIQCQVDSQVTMMFWYRQQPGQSLTLIATANQGSEATYESGFVIDKFPISRPNLTFSTLTVSNMSPEDSSIYLCSVEGHLNTEAFFGQGTRLTVV.

J is TRBJ2-1 and V is TRBV7-2; no firm D call. The length of the CDR3 is 15 residues. V was cut by 4 bases and J by 7 bases, with 17 bases left in between. Looked up from germline, CDR1 is SGHTA and CDR2 is FQGNSA. CDR3 DNA sequence: TGTGCCAGCAGCTCCCCCCCTGGGTGGCGGAATGAGCAGTTCTTC. Encoded protein: CASSSPPGWRNEQFF.